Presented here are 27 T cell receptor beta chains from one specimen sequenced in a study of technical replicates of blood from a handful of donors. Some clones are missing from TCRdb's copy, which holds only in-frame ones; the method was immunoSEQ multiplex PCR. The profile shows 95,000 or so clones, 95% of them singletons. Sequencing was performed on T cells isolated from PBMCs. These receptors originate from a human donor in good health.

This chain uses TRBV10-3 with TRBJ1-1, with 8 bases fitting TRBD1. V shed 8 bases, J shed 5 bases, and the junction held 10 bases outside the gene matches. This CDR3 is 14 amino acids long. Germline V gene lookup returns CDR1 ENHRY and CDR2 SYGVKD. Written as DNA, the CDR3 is TGTGCCATCTCATTAGACAGGGGCTGGACTGAAGCTTTCTTT. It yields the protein CAISLDRGWTEAFF.

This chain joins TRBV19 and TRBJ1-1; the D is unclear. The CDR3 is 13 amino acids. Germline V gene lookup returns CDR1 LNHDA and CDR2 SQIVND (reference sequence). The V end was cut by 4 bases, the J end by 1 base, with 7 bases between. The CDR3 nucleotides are TGTGCCAGTAGTACCCACTGGAACACTGAAGCTTTCTTT. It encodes CASSTHWNTEAFF.

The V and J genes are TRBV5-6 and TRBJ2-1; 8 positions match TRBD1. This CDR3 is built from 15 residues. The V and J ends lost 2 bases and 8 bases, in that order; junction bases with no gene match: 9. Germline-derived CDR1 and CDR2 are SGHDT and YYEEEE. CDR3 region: CASSFGTGQSDEQFF. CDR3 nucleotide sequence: TGTGCCAGCAGCTTCGGGACAGGACAGAGCGATGAGCAGTTCTTC.

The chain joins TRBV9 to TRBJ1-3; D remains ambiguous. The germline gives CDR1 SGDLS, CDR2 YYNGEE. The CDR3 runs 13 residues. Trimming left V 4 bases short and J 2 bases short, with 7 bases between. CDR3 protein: CASSPPAGNTIYF. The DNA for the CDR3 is TGTGCCAGCAGCCCTCCGGCTGGAAACACCATATATTTT.

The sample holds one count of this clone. The CDR3 DNA follows: TGTGCCAGCACCCCCGCGGGACAGCGGGGGTCAGATACGCAGTATTTT. Translated, it gives CASTPAGQRGSDTQYF. The chain carries TRBV27 and TRBJ2-3; maybe TRBD2 (8 bases). Germline V gene sequence: CDR1 MNHEY, CDR2 SMNVEV (reference sequence). This CDR3 has 16 amino acids. Trimming took 7 bases from V and 4 from J, leaving 21 bases between them.

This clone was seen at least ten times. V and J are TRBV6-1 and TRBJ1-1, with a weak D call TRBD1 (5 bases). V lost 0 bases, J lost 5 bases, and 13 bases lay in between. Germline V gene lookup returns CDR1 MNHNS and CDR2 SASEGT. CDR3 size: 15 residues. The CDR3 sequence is CASSEAGPGRTEAFF. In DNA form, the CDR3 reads TGTGCCAGCAGTGAAGCAGGACCAGGGAGGACTGAAGCTTTCTTT.

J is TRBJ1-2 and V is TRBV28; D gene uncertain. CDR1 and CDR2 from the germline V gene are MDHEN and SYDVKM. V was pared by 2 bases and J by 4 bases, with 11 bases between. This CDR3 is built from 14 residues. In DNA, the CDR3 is TGTGCCAGCAGTTTAGAGGCCGAATTCTATGGCTACACCTTC. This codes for CASSLEAEFYGYTF.

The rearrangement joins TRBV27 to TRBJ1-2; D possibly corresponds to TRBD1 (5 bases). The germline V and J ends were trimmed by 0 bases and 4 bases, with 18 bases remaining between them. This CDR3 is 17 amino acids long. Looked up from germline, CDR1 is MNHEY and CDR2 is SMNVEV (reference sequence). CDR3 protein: CASSLSQDTANFYGYTF. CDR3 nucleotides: TGTGCCAGCAGTTTATCCCAGGACACCGCAAATTTCTATGGCTACACCTTC.

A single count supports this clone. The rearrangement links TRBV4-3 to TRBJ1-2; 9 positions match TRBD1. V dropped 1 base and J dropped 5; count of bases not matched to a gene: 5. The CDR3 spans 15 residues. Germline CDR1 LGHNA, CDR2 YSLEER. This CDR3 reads CASSQAGQGIYGYTF. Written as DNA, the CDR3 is TGCGCCAGCAGCCAAGCCGGACAGGGGATTTATGGCTACACCTTC.

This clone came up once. The CDR3 protein is CAWSVQAGIMPYF. The CDR3 DNA reads as TGTGCCTGGAGTGTACAGGCAGGGATAATGCCGTACTTC. The chain is built from TRBV30 and TRBJ2-7; weak D call: TRBD1 (5 bases). V was shortened by 0 bases and J by 12 bases, with 18 bases between the two germline ends. The CDR3 extends over 13 amino acids. Germline V gene sequence: CDR1 GTSNPN, CDR2 SVGIG (reference sequence).

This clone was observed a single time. CDR3 bases: TGTGCCAGCAGCGTAGGGACTGATCAAAAACTGTTTTTT. This gives the protein CASSVGTDQKLFF. V gene TRBV9 combines with J gene TRBJ1-4; no firm D call. Germline values: CDR1 SGDLS, CDR2 YYNGEE. The CDR3 consists of 13 residues. V was clipped by 0 bases and J by 9 bases, with 9 bases between them. The variable domain in full, with the rest retrieved from reference TRBV9 and TRBJ1-4, is DSGVTQTPKHLITATGQRVTLRCSPRSGDLSVYWYQQSLDQGLQFLIQYYNGEERAKGNILERFSAQQFPDLHSELNLSSLELGDSALYFCASSVGTDQKLFFGSGTQLSVL.

This CDR3 reads CATSRDSGNEQFF. The CDR3 DNA reads TGTGCCACCAGCAGAGACTCCGGCAATGAGCAGTTCTTC. The chain carries TRBV15 and TRBJ2-1; D ambiguous. V was cut by 0 bases and J by 6 bases, with 6 bases left in between. This CDR3 has 13 residues. CDR1 is LNHNV, CDR2 YYDKDF, per germline (reference sequence).

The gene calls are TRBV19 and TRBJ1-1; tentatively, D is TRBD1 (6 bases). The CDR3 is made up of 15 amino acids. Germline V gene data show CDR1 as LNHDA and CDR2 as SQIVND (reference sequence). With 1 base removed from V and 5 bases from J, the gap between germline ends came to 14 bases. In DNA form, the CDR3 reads TGTGCCAGTAGTATAGGAGGGGGGGTACGGACTGAAGCTTTCTTT. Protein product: CASSIGGGVRTEAFF.

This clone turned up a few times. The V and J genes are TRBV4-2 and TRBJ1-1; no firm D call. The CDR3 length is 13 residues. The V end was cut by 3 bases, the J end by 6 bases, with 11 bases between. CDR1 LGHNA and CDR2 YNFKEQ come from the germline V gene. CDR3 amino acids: CASSQGLTAEAFF. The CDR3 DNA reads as TGTGCCAGCAGCCAGGGTTTAACAGCTGAAGCTTTCTTT.

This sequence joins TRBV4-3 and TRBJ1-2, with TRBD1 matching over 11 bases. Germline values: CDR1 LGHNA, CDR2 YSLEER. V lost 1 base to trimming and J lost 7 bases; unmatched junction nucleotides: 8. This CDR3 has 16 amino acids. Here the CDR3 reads CASSQGTGGVTSGYTF. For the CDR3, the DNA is TGCGCCAGCAGCCAAGGGACAGGGGGCGTTACGAGTGGCTACACCTTC.

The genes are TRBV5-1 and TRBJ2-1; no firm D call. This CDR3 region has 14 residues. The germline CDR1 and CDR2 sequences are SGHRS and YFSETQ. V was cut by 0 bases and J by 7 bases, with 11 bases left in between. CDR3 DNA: TGCGCCAGCAGCTTGGATCGCGAAGAGAATGAGCAGTTCTTC. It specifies CASSLDREENEQFF.

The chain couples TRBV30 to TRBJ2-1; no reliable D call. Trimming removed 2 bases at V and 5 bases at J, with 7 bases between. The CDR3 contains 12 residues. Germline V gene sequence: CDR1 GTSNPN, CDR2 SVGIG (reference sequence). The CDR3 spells CAWSSPNNEQFF. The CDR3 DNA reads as TGTGCCTGGAGTTCCCCAAACAATGAGCAGTTCTTC. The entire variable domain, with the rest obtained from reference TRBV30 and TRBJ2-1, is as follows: SQTIHQWPATLVQPVGSPLSLECTVEGTSNPNLYWYRQAAGRGLQLLFYSVGIGQISSEVPQNLSASRPQDRQFILSSKKLLLSDSGFYLCAWSSPNNEQFFGPGTRLTVL.

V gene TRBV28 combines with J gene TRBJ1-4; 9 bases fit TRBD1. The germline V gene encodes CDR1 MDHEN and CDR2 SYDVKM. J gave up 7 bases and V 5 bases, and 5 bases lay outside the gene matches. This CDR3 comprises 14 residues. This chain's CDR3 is CASSPPGQGEKLFF. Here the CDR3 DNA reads TGTGCCAGCAGTCCCCCGGGACAGGGTGAAAAACTGTTTTTT.

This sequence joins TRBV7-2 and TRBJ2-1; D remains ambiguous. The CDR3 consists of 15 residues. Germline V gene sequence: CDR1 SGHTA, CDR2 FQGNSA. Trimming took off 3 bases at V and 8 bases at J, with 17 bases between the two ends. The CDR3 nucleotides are TGTGCCAGCAGCTTGTTGTTCGCCCATTCGGATGAGCAGTTCTTC. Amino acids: CASSLLFAHSDEQFF.

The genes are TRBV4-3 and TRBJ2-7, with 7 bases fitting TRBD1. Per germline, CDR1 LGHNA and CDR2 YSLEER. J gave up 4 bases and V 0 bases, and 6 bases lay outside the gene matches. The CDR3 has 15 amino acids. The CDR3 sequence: CASSQDRGPGYEQYF. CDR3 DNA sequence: TGCGCCAGCAGCCAAGATAGGGGGCCGGGGTACGAGCAGTACTTC.

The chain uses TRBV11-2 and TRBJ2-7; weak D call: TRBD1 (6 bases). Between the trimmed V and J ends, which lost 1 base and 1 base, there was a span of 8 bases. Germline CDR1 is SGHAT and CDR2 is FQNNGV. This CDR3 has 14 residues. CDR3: CASSLGRGSYEQYF. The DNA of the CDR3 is TGTGCCAGCAGCTTAGGAAGGGGGTCCTACGAGCAGTACTTC.

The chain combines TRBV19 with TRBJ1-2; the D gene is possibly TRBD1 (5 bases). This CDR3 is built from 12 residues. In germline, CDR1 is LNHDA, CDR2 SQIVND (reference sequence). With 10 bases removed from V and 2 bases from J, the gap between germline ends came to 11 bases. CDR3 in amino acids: CATGGGNYGYTF. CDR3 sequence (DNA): TGTGCCACTGGGGGGGGGAACTATGGCTACACCTTC.

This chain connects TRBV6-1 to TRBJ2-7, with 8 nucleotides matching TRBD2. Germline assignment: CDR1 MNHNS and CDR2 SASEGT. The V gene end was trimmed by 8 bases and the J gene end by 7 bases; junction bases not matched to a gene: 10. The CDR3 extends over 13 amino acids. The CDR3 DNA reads TGTGCCAGCGTCCGTAGCGGGAAAGGGGAGCAGTACTTC. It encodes CASVRSGKGEQYF.

CDR3 coding DNA: TGTGCCATCGGACTAGCGGGAGCCTCCTCCTACGAGCAGTACTTC. Translating it yields CAIGLAGASSYEQYF. The chain combines TRBV10-3 with TRBJ2-7; 13 bases fit TRBD2. The germline V gene has CDR1 ENHRY and CDR2 SYGVKD. V shed 8 bases and J 0 bases; nucleotides not matched to a gene: 4. The CDR3 loop spans 15 amino acids.

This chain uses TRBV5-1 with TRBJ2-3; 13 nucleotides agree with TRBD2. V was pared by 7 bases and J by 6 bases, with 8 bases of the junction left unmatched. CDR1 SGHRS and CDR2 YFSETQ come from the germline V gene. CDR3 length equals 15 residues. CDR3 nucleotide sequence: TGCGCCAGCGAGCCGACTAGCGGGAGGTCGGATACGCAGTATTTT. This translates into CASEPTSGRSDTQYF.

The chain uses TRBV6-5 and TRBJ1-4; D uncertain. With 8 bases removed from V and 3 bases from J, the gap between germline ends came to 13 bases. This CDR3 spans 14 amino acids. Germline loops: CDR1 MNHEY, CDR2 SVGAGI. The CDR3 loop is CASAGFEANEKLFF. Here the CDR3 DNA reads TGTGCCAGCGCGGGGTTTGAGGCTAATGAAAAACTGTTTTTT.

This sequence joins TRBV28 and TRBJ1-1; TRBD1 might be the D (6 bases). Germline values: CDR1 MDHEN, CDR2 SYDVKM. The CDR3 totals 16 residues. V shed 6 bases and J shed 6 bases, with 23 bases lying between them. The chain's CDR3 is CASSSEFTGSIAEAFF. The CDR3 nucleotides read TGTGCCAGCAGCTCCGAATTTACAGGGTCCATCGCTGAAGCTTTCTTT.